The clone carrying this TCR beta chain occurred a few times. Its antigen is not known. Germline lookup yields CDR1 MNHNY and CDR2 SVGAGI (reference sequence). The CDR3 extends over 13 amino acids. V was trimmed by 6 bases and J by 8 bases, leaving 11 bases between them. The PCR had 60 Vbeta and 13 Jbeta primers. Repertoires were generated with immunoSEQ multiplex PCR, while TCRdb's copy carries only in-frame clones and drops some. The table lists approximately 170,000 clones, 55% to 65% of them singletons. This entry comes from a study of cytomegalovirus exposure and HLA in healthy donors. Findings of the study overall: Based on reports, TCR beta sequences accurately predicted HLA-A and HLA-B alleles for most subjects.

The specimen sequenced was PBMCs. The TCR comes from a man aged 35-49 years in good health and CMV-seronegative. V usage is TRBV6-6 and J usage is TRBJ1-6; D may be TRBD1 (6 bases). The CDR3 protein is CASRQGIDSPLHF. CDR3 nucleotide sequence: TGTGCCAGCAGGCAGGGGATCGATTCACCCCTCCACTTT.